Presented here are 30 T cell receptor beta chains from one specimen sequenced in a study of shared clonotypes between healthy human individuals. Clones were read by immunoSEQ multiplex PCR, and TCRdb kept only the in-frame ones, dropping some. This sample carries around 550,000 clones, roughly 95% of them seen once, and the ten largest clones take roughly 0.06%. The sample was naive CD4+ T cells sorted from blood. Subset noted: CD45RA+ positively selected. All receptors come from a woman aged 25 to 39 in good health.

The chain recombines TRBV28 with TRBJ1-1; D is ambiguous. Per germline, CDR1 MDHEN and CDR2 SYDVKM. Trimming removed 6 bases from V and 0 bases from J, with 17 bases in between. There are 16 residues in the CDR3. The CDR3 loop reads CASSLAGLTMNTEAFF. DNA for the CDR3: TGTGCCAGCAGCCTTGCAGGTCTTACCATGAACACTGAAGCTTTCTTT.

The CDR3 loop is CASSLSRDLPTGELFF. CDR3 bases: TGTGCCAGCAGCTTATCCCGGGACTTACCCACCGGGGAGCTGTTTTTT. The chain has TRBV7-8 and TRBJ2-2, with TRBD2 as a possible D gene (6 bases). Germline V gene data show CDR1 as SGHVS and CDR2 as FQNEAQ. The ends were cut back, 2 bases at V and 4 bases at J, with 14 bases in the middle. The CDR3 sequence is 16 residues long.

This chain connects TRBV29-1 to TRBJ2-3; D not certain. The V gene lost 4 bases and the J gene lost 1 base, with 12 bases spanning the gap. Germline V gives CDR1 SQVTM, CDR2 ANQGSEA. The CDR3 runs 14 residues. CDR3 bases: TGCAGCGTTGTTTTCGGTGGACGCACAGATACGCAGTATTTT. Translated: CSVVFGGRTDTQYF.

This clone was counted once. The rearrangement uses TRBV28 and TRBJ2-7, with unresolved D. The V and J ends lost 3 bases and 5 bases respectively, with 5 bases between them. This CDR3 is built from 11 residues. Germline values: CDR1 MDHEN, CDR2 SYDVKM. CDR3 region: CASSFKNEQYF. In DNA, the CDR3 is TGTGCCAGCAGTTTCAAAAACGAGCAGTACTTC.

As DNA, the CDR3 is TGTGCCAGCAGCTCGCCCCAGGGGAATGAGCAGTTCTTC. As protein: CASSSPQGNEQFF. The chain couples TRBV11-2 to TRBJ2-1, with D maybe TRBD1 (6 bases). The CDR3 is 13 amino acids. Per germline, CDR1 SGHAT and CDR2 FQNNGV. Trimming pared 4 bases from V and 7 bases from J, leaving 11 bases between.

The CDR3 loop reads CASRPGQGAYEQYF. The CDR3 DNA is TGTGCCAGCAGGCCGGGACAGGGCGCCTACGAGCAGTACTTC. The chain employs TRBV6-1 and TRBJ2-7, with 9 bases that match TRBD1. V was clipped by 6 bases and J by 2 bases; unmatched bases: 5. Germline V gives CDR1 MNHNS, CDR2 SASEGT. The CDR3 runs to 14 residues.

CDR3 bases: TGCGCCAGCAAACCTTCAGGGGGTGTTTGGAACGAGCAGTACTTC. It codes for CASKPSGGVWNEQYF. The V and J genes are TRBV5-1 and TRBJ2-7, with TRBD1 matching 7 bases. This CDR3 is 15 amino acids long. Germline assignment: CDR1 SGHRS and CDR2 YFSETQ. The V segment lost 6 bases and the J segment 5 bases; nucleotides outside the gene matches: 14.

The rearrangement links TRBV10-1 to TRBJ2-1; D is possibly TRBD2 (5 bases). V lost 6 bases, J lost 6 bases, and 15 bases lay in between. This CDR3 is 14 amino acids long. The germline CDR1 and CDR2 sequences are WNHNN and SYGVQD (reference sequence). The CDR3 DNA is TGCGCCAGCAGCGGGCCAGGAGGCTCCAATGAGCAGTTCTTC. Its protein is CASSGPGGSNEQFF.

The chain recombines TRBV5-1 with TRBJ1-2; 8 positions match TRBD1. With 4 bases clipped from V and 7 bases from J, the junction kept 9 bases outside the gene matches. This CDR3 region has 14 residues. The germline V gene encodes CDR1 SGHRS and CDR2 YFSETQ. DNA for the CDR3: TGCGCCAGCAGCCCGGGACAGGCACGGCGTGGCTACACCTTC. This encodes CASSPGQARRGYTF.

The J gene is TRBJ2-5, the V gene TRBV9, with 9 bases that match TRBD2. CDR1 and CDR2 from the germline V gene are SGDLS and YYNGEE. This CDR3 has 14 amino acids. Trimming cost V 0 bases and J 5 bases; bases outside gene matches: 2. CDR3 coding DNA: TGTGCCAGCAGCGTAGGGCTAGCGGGGGAGACCCAGTACTTC. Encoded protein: CASSVGLAGETQYF.

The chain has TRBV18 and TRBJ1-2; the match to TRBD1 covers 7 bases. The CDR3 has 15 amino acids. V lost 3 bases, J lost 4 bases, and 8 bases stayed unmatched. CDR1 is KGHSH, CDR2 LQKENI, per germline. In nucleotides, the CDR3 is TGTGCCAGCTCACCTACGGACAGGTCGTTCTATGGCTACACCTTC. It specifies CASSPTDRSFYGYTF.

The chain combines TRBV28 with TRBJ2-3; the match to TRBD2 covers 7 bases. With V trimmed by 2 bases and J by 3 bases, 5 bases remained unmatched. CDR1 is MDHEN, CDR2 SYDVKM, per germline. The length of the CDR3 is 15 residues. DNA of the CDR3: TGTGCCAGCAGTTTAGAGGGAGGGCAAACAGATACGCAGTATTTT. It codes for CASSLEGGQTDTQYF. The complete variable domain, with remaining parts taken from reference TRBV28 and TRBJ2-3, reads DVKVTQSSRYLVKRTGEKVFLECVQDMDHENMFWYRQDPGLGLRLIYFSYDVKMKEKGDIPEGYSVSREKKERFSLILESASTNQTSMYLCASSLEGGQTDTQYFGPGTRLTVL.

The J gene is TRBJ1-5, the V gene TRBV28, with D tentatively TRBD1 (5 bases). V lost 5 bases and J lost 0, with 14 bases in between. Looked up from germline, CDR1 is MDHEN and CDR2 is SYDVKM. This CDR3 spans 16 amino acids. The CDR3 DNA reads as TGTGCCAGCAGTATCTGGACACTATATAGCAATCAGCCCCAGCATTTT. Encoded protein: CASSIWTLYSNQPQHF.

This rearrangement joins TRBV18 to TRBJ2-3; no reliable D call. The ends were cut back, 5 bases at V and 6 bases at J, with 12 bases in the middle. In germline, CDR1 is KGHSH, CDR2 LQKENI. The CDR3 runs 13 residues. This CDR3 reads CASSITLGDTQYF. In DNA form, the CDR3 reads TGTGCCAGCTCAATAACGCTAGGGGATACGCAGTATTTT.

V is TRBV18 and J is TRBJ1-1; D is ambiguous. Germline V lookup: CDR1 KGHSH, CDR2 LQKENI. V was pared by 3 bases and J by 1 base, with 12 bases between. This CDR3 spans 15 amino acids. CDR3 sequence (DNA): TGTGCCAGCTCACCTGCAACGGCACAGAACACTGAAGCTTTCTTT. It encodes CASSPATAQNTEAFF.

The CDR3 loop reads CASSPGTGDTEAFF. The CDR3 coding sequence is TGTGCCAGCAGCCCCGGGACAGGGGACACTGAAGCTTTCTTT. V usage is TRBV28 and J usage is TRBJ1-1; 10 bases are a match to TRBD1. CDR1 is MDHEN and CDR2 is SYDVKM in the germline V gene. Trimming removed 6 bases from V and 3 bases from J; junction bases left unmatched: 4. The CDR3 runs 14 residues.

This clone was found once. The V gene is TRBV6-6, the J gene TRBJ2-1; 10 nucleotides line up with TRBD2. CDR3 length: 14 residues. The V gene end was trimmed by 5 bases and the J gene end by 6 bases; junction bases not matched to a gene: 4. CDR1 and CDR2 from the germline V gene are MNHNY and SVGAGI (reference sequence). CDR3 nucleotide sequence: TGTGCCAGCAGTCCTAGCGGGAGAGTCAATGAGCAGTTCTTC. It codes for CASSPSGRVNEQFF.

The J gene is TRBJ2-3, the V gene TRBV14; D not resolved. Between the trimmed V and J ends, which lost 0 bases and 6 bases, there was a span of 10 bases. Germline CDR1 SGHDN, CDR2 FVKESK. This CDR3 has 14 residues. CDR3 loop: CASSQERNLDTQYF. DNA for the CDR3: TGTGCCAGCAGCCAAGAAAGGAACTTGGATACGCAGTATTTT. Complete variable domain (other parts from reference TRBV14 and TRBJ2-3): EAGVTQFPSHSVIEKGQTVTLRCDPISGHDNLYWYRRVMGKEIKFLLHFVKESKQDESGMPNNRFLAERTGGTYSTLKVQPAELEDSGVYFCASSQERNLDTQYFGPGTRLTVL.

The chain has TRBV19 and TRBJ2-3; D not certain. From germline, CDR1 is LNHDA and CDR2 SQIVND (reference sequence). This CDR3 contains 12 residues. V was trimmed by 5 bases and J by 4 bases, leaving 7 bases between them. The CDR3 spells CASSPQADTQYF. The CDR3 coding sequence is TGTGCCAGTAGTCCTCAAGCAGATACGCAGTATTTT.

The CDR3 spells CASSPDYNTGELFF. CDR3 nucleotide sequence: TGTGCCAGCAGCCCGGACTATAACACCGGGGAGCTGTTTTTT. The chain joins TRBV7-9 to TRBJ2-2; TRBD2 is a possible D gene (6 bases). CDR1 and CDR2 from the germline V gene are SEHNR and FQNEAQ (reference sequence). V lost 5 bases and J lost 2, with 9 bases in between. There are 14 residues in the CDR3.

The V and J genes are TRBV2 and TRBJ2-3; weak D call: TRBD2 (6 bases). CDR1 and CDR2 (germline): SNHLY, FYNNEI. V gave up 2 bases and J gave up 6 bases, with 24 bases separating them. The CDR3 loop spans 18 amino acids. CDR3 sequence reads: CASSEIRARGLSMDTQYF. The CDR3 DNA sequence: TGTGCCAGCAGTGAAATTCGGGCGCGGGGTTTAAGTATGGATACGCAGTATTTT.

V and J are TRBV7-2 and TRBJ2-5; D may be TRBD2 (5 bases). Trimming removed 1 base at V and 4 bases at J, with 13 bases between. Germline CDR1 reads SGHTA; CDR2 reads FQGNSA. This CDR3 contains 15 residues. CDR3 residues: CASSLDTGYGETQYF. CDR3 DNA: TGTGCCAGCAGCTTAGATACGGGGTACGGAGAGACCCAGTACTTC.

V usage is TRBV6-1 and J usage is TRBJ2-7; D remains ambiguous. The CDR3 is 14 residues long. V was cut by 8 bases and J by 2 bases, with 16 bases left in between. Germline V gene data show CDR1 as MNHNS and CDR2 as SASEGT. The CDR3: CASEFGVGTYEQYF. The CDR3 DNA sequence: TGTGCCAGCGAATTCGGTGTTGGCACCTACGAGCAGTACTTC.

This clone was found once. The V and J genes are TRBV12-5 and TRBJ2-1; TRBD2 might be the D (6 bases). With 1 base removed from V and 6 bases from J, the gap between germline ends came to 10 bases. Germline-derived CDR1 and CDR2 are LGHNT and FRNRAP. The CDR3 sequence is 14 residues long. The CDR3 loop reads CASGLGLVGNEQFF. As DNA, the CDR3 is TGTGCTAGTGGTTTGGGACTAGTCGGCAATGAGCAGTTCTTC. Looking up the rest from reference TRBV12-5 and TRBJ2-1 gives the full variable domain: DARVTQTPRHKVTEMGQEVTMRCQPILGHNTVFWYRQTMMQGLELLAYFRNRAPLDDSGMPKDRFSAEMPDATLATLKIQPSEPRDSAVYFCASGLGLVGNEQFFGPGTRLTVL.

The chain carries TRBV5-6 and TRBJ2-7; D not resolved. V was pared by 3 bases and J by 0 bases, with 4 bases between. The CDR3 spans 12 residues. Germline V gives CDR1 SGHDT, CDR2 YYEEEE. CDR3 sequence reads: CASSSSSYEQYF. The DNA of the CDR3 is TGTGCCAGCAGCTCAAGCTCCTACGAGCAGTACTTC. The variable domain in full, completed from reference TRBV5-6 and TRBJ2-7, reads DAGVTQSPTHLIKTRGQQVTLRCSPKSGHDTVSWYQQALGQGPQFIFQYYEEEERQRGNFPDRFSGHQFPNYSSELNVNALLLGDSALYLCASSSSSYEQYFGPGTRLTVT.

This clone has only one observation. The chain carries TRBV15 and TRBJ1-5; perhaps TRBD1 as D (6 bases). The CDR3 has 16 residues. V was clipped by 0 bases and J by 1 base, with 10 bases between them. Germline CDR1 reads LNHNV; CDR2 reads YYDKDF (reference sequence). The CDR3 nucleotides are TGTGCCACCAGCAGAGACCCACAGGGAAGCAATCAGCCCCAGCATTTT. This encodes CATSRDPQGSNQPQHF.

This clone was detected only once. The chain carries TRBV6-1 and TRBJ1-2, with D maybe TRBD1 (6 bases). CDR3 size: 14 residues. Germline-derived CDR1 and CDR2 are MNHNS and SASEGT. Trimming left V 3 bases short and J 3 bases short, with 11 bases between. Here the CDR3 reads CASSDWGHDYGYTF. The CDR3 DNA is TGTGCCAGCAGTGATTGGGGACACGACTATGGCTACACCTTC.

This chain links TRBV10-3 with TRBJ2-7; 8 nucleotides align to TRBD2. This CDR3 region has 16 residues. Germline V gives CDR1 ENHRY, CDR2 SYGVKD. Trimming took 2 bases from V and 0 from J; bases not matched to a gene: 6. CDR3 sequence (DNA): TGTGCCATCAGTGAGCCGGGGGGGGTGTCCTCCTACGAGCAGTACTTC. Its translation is CAISEPGGVSSYEQYF.

This chain's CDR3 is CASSSNTWSTEAFF. CDR3 in DNA: TGTGCCAGCAGCTCGAACACCTGGTCCACTGAAGCTTTCTTT. The chain joins TRBV11-2 to TRBJ1-1; D is unresolved. Germline CDR1 is SGHAT and CDR2 is FQNNGV. V gave up 4 bases and J gave up 4 bases, with 13 bases separating them. The length of the CDR3 is 14 residues.

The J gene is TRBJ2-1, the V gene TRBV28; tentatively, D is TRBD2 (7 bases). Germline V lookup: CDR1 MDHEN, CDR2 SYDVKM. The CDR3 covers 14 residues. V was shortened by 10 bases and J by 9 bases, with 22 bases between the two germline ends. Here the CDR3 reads CAISWGGGSVEQFF. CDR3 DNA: TGTGCCATCTCCTGGGGGGGCGGAAGTGTTGAGCAGTTCTTC.